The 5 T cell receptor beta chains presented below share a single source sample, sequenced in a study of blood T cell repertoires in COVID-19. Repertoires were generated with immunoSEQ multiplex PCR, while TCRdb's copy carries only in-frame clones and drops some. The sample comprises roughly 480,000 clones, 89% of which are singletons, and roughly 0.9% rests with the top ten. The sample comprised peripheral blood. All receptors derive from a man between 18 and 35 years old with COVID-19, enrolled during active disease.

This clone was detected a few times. The CDR3 is CATQAAKVYNSPLHF. The CDR3 DNA follows: TGTGCCACCCAAGCGGCTAAAGTTTATAATTCACCCCTCCACTTT. The chain combines TRBV15 with TRBJ1-6, with no clear D. The CDR3 sequence is 15 residues long. Germline values: CDR1 LNHNV, CDR2 YYDKDF (reference sequence). V lost 8 bases, J lost 4 bases, and 15 bases lay in between. The complete variable domain, with remaining parts taken from reference TRBV15 and TRBJ1-6, reads DAMVIQNPRYQVTQFGKPVTLSCSQTLNHNVMYWYQQKSSQAPKLLFHYYDKDFNNEADTPDNFQSRRPNTSFCFLDIRSPGLGDTAMYLCATQAAKVYNSPLHFGNGTRLTVT.

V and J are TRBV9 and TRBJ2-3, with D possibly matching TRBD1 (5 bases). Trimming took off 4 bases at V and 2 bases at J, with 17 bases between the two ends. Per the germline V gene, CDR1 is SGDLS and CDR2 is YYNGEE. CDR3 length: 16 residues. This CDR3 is CASSFSRGGNTDTQYF. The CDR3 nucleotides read TGTGCCAGCAGCTTCTCTAGGGGCGGAAACACAGATACGCAGTATTTT.

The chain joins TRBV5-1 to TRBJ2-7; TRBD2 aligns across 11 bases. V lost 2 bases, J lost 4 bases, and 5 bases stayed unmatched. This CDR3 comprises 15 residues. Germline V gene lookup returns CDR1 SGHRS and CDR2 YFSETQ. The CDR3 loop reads CASSFASGRKYEQYF. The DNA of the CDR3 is TGCGCCAGCAGCTTCGCTAGCGGGAGGAAATACGAGCAGTACTTC.

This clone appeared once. The CDR3 is CASRERGPSTGELFF. For the CDR3, the DNA is TGTGCCAGCAGAGAGCGGGGCCCGAGCACCGGGGAGCTGTTTTTT. This chain links TRBV6-5 with TRBJ2-2, with TRBD2 identical over 7 bases. The CDR3 has 15 amino acids. V lost 6 bases to trimming and J lost 4 bases; unmatched junction nucleotides: 8. Germline V lookup: CDR1 MNHEY, CDR2 SVGAGI.

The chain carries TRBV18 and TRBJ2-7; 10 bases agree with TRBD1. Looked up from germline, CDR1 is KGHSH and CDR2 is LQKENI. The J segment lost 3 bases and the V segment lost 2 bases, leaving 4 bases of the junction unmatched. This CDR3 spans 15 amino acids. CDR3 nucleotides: TGTGCCAGCTCACCAAGGGGACAGGGGATCTACGAGCAGTACTTC. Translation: CASSPRGQGIYEQYF.